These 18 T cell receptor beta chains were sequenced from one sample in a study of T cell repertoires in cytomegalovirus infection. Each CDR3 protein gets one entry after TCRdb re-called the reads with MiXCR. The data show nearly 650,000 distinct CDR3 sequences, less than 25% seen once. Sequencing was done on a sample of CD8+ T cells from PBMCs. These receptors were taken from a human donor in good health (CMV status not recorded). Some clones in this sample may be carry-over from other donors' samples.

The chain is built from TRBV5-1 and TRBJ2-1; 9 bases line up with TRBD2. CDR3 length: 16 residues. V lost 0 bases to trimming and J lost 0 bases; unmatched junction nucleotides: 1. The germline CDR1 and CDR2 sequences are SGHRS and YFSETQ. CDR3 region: CASSLASGASYNEQFF. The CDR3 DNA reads TGCGCCAGCAGCTTGGCTAGCGGGGCCTCCTACAATGAGCAGTTCTTC.

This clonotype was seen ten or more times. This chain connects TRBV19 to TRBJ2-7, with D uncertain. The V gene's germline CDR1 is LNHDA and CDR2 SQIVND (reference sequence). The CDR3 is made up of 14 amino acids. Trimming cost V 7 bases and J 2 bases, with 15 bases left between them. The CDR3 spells CASILDGLTYEQYV. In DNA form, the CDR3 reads TGTGCCAGTATACTTGACGGATTAACCTACGAGCAGTACGTC.

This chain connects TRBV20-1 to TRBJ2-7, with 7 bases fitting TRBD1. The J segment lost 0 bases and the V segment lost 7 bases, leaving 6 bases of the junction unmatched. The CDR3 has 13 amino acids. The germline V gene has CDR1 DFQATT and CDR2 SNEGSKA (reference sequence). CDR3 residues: CSVSTGFSYEQYF. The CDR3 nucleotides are TGCAGTGTCTCGACAGGGTTCTCCTACGAGCAGTACTTC.

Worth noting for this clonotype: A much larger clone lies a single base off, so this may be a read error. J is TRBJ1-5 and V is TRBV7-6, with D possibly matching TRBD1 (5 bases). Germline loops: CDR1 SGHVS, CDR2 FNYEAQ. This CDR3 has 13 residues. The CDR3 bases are TGTGTCAGCAGCGAGGGACGGTATCAGCCCCAGCATTTT. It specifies CVSSEGRYQPQHF.

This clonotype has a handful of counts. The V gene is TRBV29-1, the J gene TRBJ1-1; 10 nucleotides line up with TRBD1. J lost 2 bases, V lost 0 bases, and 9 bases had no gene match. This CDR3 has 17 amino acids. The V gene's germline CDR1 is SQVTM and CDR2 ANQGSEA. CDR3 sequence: CSVEDMGTGEDNTEAFF. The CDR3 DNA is TGCAGCGTTGAAGATATGGGGACAGGGGAGGACAACACTGAAGCTTTCTTT.

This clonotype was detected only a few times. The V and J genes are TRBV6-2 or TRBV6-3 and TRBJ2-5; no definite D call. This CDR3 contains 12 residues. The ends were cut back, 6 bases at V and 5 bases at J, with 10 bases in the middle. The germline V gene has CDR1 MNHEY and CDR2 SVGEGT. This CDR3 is CASSTVEETQYF. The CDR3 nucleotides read TGTGCCAGCAGCACGGTTGAGGAGACCCAGTACTTC.

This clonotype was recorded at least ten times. The CDR3 loop is CASSYSRGPEQYV. CDR3 nucleotide sequence: TGTGCCAGCAGTTACTCACGGGGACCGGAGCAGTACGTC. The chain links TRBV6-2 or TRBV6-3 to TRBJ2-7, with D perhaps matching TRBD1 or TRBD2 (5 bases each). Trimming took 0 bases from V and 7 from J, leaving 10 bases between them. From germline, CDR1 is MNHEY and CDR2 SVGEGT. The CDR3 contains 13 residues.

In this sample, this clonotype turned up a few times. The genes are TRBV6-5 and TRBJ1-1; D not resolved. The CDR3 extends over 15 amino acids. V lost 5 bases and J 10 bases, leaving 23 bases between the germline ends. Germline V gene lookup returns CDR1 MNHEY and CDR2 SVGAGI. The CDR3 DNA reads TGTGCCAGCAGTCCTGGCCCCACGTATTCATTTGGAGCTTTCTTT. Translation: CASSPGPTYSFGAFF.

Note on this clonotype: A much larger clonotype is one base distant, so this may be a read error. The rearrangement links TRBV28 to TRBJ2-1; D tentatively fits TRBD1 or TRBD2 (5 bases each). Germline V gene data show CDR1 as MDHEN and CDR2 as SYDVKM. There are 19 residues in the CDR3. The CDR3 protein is CDSRESYGRIRHSYNEQFF. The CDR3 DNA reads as TGTGACAGCAGGGAGTCGTATGGACGGATAAGACACTCCTACAATGAGCAGTTCTTC.

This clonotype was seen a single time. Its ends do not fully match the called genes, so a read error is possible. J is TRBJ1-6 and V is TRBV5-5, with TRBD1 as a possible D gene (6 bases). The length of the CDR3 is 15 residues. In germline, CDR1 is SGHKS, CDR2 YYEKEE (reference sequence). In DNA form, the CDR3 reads TGTGCCAACAGCTTGGGCAGGGGACCCAATTCACCCCTCCACTTT. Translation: CANSLGRGPNSPLHF.

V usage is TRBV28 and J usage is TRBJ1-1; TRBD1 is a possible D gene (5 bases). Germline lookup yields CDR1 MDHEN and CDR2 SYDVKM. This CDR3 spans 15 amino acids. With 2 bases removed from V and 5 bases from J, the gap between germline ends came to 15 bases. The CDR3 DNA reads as TGTGCCAGCAGTTTAGAACAGGTTCTTCGGACTGAAGCTTTCTTT. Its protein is CASSLEQVLRTEAFF.

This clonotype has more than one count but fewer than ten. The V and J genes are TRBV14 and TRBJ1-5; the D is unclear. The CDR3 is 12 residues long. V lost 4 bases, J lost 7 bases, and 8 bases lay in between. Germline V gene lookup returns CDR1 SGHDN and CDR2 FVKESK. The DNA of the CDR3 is TGTGCCAGCAGCCCCGCGGGGCAGCCCCAGCATTTT. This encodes CASSPAGQPQHF.

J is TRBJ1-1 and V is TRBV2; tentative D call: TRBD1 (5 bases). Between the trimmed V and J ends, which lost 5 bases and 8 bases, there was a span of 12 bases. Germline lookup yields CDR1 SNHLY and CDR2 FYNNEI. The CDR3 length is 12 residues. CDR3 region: CASSHLYREAFF. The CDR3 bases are TGTGCCAGCAGTCATCTTTACAGGGAAGCTTTCTTT.

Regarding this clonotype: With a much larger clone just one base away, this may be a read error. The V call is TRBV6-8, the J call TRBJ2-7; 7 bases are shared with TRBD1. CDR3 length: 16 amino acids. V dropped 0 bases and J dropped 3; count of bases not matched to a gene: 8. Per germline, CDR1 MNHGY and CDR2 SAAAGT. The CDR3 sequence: CASSYSNRGPYYEQYV. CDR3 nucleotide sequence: TGTGCCAGCAGTTACTCGAACAGGGGACCCTACTACGAGCAGTACGTC.

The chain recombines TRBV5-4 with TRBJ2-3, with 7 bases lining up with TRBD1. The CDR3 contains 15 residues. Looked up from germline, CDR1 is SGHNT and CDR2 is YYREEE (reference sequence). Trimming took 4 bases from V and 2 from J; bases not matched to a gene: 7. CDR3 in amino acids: CASSLVQGVTDTQYF. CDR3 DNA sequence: TGTGCCAGCAGCCTGGTGCAGGGGGTCACAGATACGCAGTATTTT.

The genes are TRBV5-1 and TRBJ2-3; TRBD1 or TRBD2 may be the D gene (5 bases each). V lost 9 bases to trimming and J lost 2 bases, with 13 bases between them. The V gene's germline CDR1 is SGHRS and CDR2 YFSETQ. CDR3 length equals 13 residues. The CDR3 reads CATGTDSTDTQYF. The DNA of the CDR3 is TGCGCCACGGGGACGGATTCCACAGATACGCAGTATTTT.

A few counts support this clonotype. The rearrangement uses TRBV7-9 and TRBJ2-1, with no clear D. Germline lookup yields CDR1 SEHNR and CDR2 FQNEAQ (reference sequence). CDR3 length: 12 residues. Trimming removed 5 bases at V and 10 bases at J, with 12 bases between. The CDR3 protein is CASSPTPWEQFF. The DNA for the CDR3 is TGTGCCAGCAGCCCTACCCCCTGGGAGCAGTTCTTC.

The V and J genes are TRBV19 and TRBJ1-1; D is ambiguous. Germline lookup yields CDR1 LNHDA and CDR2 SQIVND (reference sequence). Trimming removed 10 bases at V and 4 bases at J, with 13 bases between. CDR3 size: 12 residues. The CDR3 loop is CAIQRPGTEAFF. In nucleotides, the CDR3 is TGTGCCATACAACGCCCGGGCACTGAAGCTTTCTTT.